A single sample is the source of the 21 T cell receptor beta chains below, sequenced in a study of shared clonotypes between healthy human individuals. Assay used: immunoSEQ multiplex PCR; TCRdb lists only in-frame clones, some missing. The sample yields about 1,800,000 clones, less than 95% seen once. It was CD45RO-negative cells, positively selected for CCR7, that made up naive CD8 cells, with terminally differentiated effector memory CD45RA+ cells excluded. What was sequenced was naive CD8+ T cells sorted from blood. The receptors derive from a man between 18 and 29 years old in good health.

V gene TRBV9 combines with J gene TRBJ2-7, with D possibly matching TRBD1 (6 bases). CDR1 is SGDLS and CDR2 is YYNGEE in the germline V gene. The CDR3 is 13 residues long. V gave up 3 bases and J gave up 5 bases, with 12 bases separating them. CDR3 loop: CASSGPRGHEQYF. CDR3 nucleotides: TGTGCCAGCAGCGGGCCCAGGGGCCACGAGCAGTACTTC.

This chain links TRBV13 with TRBJ1-1; D ambiguous. The CDR3 contains 14 residues. Germline assignment: CDR1 PRHDT and CDR2 FYEKMQ (reference sequence). V was trimmed by 4 bases and J by 4 bases, leaving 13 bases between them. The CDR3 nucleotides read TGTGCCAGCAGCTGGTCCCCACCAGGCACTGAAGCTTTCTTT. It yields the protein CASSWSPPGTEAFF.

This clone was seen only a few times. CDR3 nucleotides: TGTGCCAGCAGCCACCCGGGACAGACCGATTCACCCCTCCACTTT. Residues: CASSHPGQTDSPLHF. The gene calls are TRBV7-9 and TRBJ1-6; 7 bases are shared with TRBD1. CDR1 is SEHNR and CDR2 is FQNEAQ in the germline V gene (reference sequence). J gave up 8 bases and V 5 bases, and 9 bases lay outside the gene matches. The CDR3 has 15 residues.

V is TRBV5-1 and J is TRBJ2-7, with 7 bases that match TRBD1. V shed 5 bases and J 3 bases; nucleotides not matched to a gene: 5. Germline V gene sequence: CDR1 SGHRS, CDR2 YFSETQ. This CDR3 has 13 amino acids. CDR3 bases: TGCGCCAGCAGTTGGGACAGCCTCTACGAGCAGTACTTC. Encoded protein: CASSWDSLYEQYF. Filled out from reference TRBV5-1 and TRBJ2-7, the complete variable domain reads KAGVTQTPRYLIKTRGQQVTLSCSPISGHRSVSWYQQTPGQGLQFLFEYFSETQRNKGNFPGRFSGRQFSNSRSEMNVSTLELGDSALYLCASSWDSLYEQYFGPGTRLTVT.

This chain uses TRBV5-4 with TRBJ2-3; 7 bases agree with TRBD2. The CDR3 has 16 residues. CDR1 and CDR2 from the germline V gene are SGHNT and YYREEE (reference sequence). Trimming took 0 bases from V and 6 from J; bases not matched to a gene: 10. The chain's CDR3 is CASSLGLAGAPDTQYF. In DNA, the CDR3 is TGTGCCAGCAGCTTGGGGTTAGCGGGTGCCCCGGATACGCAGTATTTT.

This clone was observed once. The J gene is TRBJ2-3, the V gene TRBV7-9; D is uncertain. The CDR3 runs 14 residues. Germline V gene sequence: CDR1 SEHNR, CDR2 FQNEAQ (reference sequence). Trimming left V 2 bases short and J 4 bases short, with 10 bases between. In DNA, the CDR3 is TGTGCCAGCAGCTTATTAGGGCTTTCAGATACGCAGTATTTT. Its translation: CASSLLGLSDTQYF.

On this clone itself: The same CDR3 arises from other DNA sequences in this sample as well. The chain uses TRBV9 and TRBJ2-1; 8 nucleotides match TRBD2. V lost 2 bases, J lost 6 bases, and 7 bases stayed unmatched. This CDR3 spans 15 amino acids. Germline V gene data show CDR1 as SGDLS and CDR2 as YYNGEE. CDR3 DNA: TGTGCCAGCAGCGTCGGTGGACTAGCATCCAATGAGCAGTTCTTC. It specifies CASSVGGLASNEQFF.

The J gene is TRBJ2-7, the V gene TRBV2; the D is unclear. The CDR3 has 14 residues. Germline V gene sequence: CDR1 SNHLY, CDR2 FYNNEI. Deletions cut 2 bases from V and 2 bases from J, with 10 bases between. The CDR3 loop is CASSELGLTYEQYF. DNA of the CDR3: TGTGCCAGCAGTGAACTGGGTTTGACCTACGAGCAGTACTTC.

V and J are TRBV4-1 and TRBJ2-3; 9 bases are a match to TRBD2. Trimming cost V 10 bases and J 0 bases; bases outside gene matches: 8. The CDR3 totals 15 residues. Per the germline V gene, CDR1 is MGHRA and CDR2 is YSYEKL. The CDR3 DNA reads TGCGCCACCGCTGGGCTAGCGGGAAGCACAGATACGCAGTATTTT. It yields the protein CATAGLAGSTDTQYF.

The J gene is TRBJ1-6, the V gene TRBV28, with D unresolved. The CDR3 consists of 14 residues. V shed 4 bases and J shed 4 bases, with 8 bases lying between them. Germline CDR1 is MDHEN and CDR2 is SYDVKM. The CDR3 DNA reads as TGTGCCAGCAGTTCCCTGGCGTATAATTCACCCCTCCACTTT. Protein: CASSSLAYNSPLHF.

Remarks on this clone: The sample holds other DNA sequences that translate to the same CDR3. This rearrangement joins TRBV5-4 to TRBJ2-7, with 11 bases matching TRBD1. The CDR3 has 14 residues. V trimming: 2 bases; J trimming: 4 bases; junction bases outside the gene matches: 2. CDR1 is SGHNT and CDR2 is YYREEE in the germline V gene (reference sequence). This CDR3 reads CASSLGQGAYEQYF. The CDR3 nucleotides read TGTGCCAGCAGCTTAGGACAGGGGGCATACGAGCAGTACTTC.

This clone was found once. The chain carries TRBV14 and TRBJ2-5; no definite D call. Trimming left V 8 bases short and J 2 bases short, with 12 bases between. This CDR3 region has 13 residues. Germline V gene data show CDR1 as SGHDN and CDR2 as FVKESK. CDR3 residues: CASSDGAQETQYF. The CDR3 coding sequence is TGTGCCAGCTCCGACGGAGCTCAAGAGACCCAGTACTTC.

V is TRBV4-3 and J is TRBJ2-3; 7 bases align to TRBD2. Germline CDR1 and CDR2: LGHNA and YSLEER. The CDR3 totals 17 residues. The V and J ends lost 0 bases and 2 bases, in that order; junction bases with no gene match: 8. The CDR3 DNA is TGCGCCAGCAGCCAAGAATTGGCGGGAGTTACCACAGATACGCAGTATTTT. This translates into CASSQELAGVTTDTQYF.

V gene TRBV29-1 combines with J gene TRBJ2-5, with TRBD2 as a possible D gene (5 bases). This CDR3 spans 14 amino acids. Per the germline V gene, CDR1 is SQVTM and CDR2 is ANQGSEA. Trimming removed 0 bases from V and 1 base from J, with 9 bases in between. Here the CDR3 reads CSVEDEGFQETQYF. In nucleotides, the CDR3 is TGCAGCGTTGAAGATGAGGGATTCCAAGAGACCCAGTACTTC.

The V gene is TRBV27, the J gene TRBJ2-6; D not certain. Germline CDR1 and CDR2: MNHEY and SMNVEV (reference sequence). This CDR3 contains 17 residues. V was pared by 2 bases and J by 4 bases, with 15 bases between. CDR3 in amino acids: CASSLGGPLAGANVLTF. CDR3 nucleotides: TGTGCCAGCAGTTTAGGTGGCCCTTTGGCCGGGGCCAACGTCCTGACTTTC.

The chain has TRBV5-6 and TRBJ2-3; TRBD2 agrees at 12 bases. Germline V gene data show CDR1 as SGHDT and CDR2 as YYEEEE. CDR3 length: 15 amino acids. J was trimmed by 6 bases and V by 5 bases; bases with no gene match: 7. As DNA, the CDR3 is TGTGCCAGCAGACATACTAGCGGGGGGCCGGATACGCAGTATTTT. It yields the protein CASRHTSGGPDTQYF.

This chain uses TRBV5-1 with TRBJ2-7, with 11 bases identical to TRBD1. The CDR3 extends over 15 amino acids. The trim removed 2 bases at V and 5 bases at J, leaving 6 bases unmatched. Germline loops: CDR1 SGHRS, CDR2 YFSETQ. CDR3 protein: CASSFLRTGGDEQYF. For the CDR3, the DNA is TGCGCCAGCAGCTTTTTGAGGACAGGGGGCGACGAGCAGTACTTC.

This rearrangement joins TRBV6-6 to TRBJ2-7; a weak D match, TRBD1 (6 bases). V lost 8 bases and J 2 bases, leaving 10 bases between the germline ends. Germline-derived CDR1 and CDR2 are MNHNY and SVGAGI (reference sequence). This CDR3 comprises 12 residues. The CDR3 DNA follows: TGTGCCAGCTCGGACAGCACCTACGAGCAGTACTTC. This codes for CASSDSTYEQYF.

The chain couples TRBV9 to TRBJ2-7, with a possible D match to TRBD1 (5 bases). The V gene lost 4 bases and the J gene lost 2 bases, with 13 bases spanning the gap. CDR3 length equals 14 residues. Germline V gene lookup returns CDR1 SGDLS and CDR2 YYNGEE. This CDR3 is CASSTGHHPYEQYF. The CDR3, as DNA: TGTGCCAGCAGCACAGGACACCACCCCTACGAGCAGTACTTC.

The rearrangement joins TRBV4-1 to TRBJ2-3, with 13 bases lining up with TRBD2. The CDR3 runs to 17 residues. Germline assignment: CDR1 MGHRA and CDR2 YSYEKL. V lost 3 bases, J lost 5 bases, and 8 bases stayed unmatched. The CDR3 here is CASSQILAGGPGDTQYF. CDR3 in DNA: TGCGCCAGCAGCCAGATACTAGCGGGAGGGCCCGGAGATACGCAGTATTTT.

This rearrangement joins TRBV7-9 to TRBJ1-1; perhaps TRBD1 as D (6 bases). The germline gives CDR1 SEHNR, CDR2 FQNEAQ (reference sequence). This CDR3 is built from 14 residues. V shed 2 bases and J shed 4 bases, with 11 bases lying between them. The CDR3 reads CASSLSGGRTEAFF. The CDR3 nucleotides are TGTGCCAGCAGCTTATCTGGGGGCCGCACTGAAGCTTTCTTT.